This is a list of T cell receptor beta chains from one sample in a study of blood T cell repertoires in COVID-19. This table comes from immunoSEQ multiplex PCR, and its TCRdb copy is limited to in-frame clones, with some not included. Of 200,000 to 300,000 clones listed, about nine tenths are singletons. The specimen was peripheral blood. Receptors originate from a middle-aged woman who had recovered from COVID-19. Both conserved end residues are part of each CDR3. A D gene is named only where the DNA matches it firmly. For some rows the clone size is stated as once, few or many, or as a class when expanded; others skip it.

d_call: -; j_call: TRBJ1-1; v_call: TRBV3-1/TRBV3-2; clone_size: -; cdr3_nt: TGTGCCAGCAGCCAGCGGGAGGGGAACACTGAAGCTTTCTTT; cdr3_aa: CASSQREGNTEAFF
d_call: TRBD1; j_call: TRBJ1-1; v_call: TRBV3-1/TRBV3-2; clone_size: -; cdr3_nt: TGTGCCAGCAGCCCCCTACAGGGGATCGACACTGAAGCTTTCTTT; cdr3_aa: CASSPLQGIDTEAFF
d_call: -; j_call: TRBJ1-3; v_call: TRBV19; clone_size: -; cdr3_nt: TGTGCCAGTGCACCCGGAGGGTCCCTGTGGAACACCATATATTTT; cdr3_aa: CASAPGGSLWNTIYF
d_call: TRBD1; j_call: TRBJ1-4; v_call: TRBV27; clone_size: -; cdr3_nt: TGTGCCAGCAGCGGGACAGCAGGGGGTGAAAAACTGTTTTTT; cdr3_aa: CASSGTAGGEKLFF
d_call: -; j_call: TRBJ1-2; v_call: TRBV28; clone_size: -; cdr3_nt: TGTGCCACCTGTGAGGGTAACTATGGCTACACCTTC; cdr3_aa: CATCEGNYGYTF
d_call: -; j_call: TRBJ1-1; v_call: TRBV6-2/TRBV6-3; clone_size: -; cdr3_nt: TGTGCCAGCAGTGATTTCGCCTCGCGCCCTATGAACACTGAAGCTTTCTTT; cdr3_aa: CASSDFASRPMNTEAFF
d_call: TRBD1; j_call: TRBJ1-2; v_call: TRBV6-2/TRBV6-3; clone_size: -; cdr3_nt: TGTGCCAGCAGTTACTCTGGGACAGGCCCTCGATCGGGGGGCTACACCTTC; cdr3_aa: CASSYSGTGPRSGGYTF
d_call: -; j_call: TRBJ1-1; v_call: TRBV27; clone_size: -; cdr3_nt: TGTGCCAGCAGGCGAGGTGGCGAAGCTTTCTTT; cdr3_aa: CASRRGGEAFF
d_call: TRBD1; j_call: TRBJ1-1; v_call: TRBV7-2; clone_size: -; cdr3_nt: TGTGCCAGCAGCCGCGACAGGGCTGGAAGGACTGAAGCTTTCTTT; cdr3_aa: CASSRDRAGRTEAFF
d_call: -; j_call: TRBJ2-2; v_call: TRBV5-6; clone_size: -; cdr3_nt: TGTGCCAGCAGCTTGGGGGCCCAATTGAACACCGGGGAGCTGTTTTTT; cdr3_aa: CASSLGAQLNTGELFF
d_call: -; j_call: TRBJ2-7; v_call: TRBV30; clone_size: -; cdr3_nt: TGTGCCTGGAGTGCGCACCGCGCCTACGAGCAGTACTTC; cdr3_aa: CAWSAHRAYEQYF
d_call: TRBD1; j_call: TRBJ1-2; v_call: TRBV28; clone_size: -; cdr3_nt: TGTGCCAGCAGTTTATTGGGACAGGGGGCTTCCGGCTACACCTTC; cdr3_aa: CASSLLGQGASGYTF
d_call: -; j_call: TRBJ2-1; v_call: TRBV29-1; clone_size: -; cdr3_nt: TGCAGCGTCGAGGGACATACCCAGGGAGATGAGCAGTTCTTC; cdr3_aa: CSVEGHTQGDEQFF
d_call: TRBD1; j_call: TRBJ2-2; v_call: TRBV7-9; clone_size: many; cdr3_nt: TGTGCCAGCAGCCCACTGACAGGGCGGAACACCGGGGAGCTGTTTTTT; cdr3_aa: CASSPLTGRNTGELFF